This T cell receptor beta chain was recovered during a study of shared clonotypes between healthy human individuals. CDR3 size: 15 residues. CDR1 and CDR2 from the germline V gene are MRHNA and SNTAGT. The V and J ends lost 3 bases and 0 bases respectively, with 10 bases between them. Measured with immunoSEQ multiplex PCR; TCRdb has only the in-frame clones, and not every one. The top ten clones hold roughly 22% of a sample with 100,000 or so clones, approximately 70% of them seen once. This clone was picked up a small number of times. Sequencing used memory CD8+ T cells sorted from blood. The subset denotes: CD45RO+ cells pooled with CCR7-negative TemRA cells. The sequence came from a woman aged 30 to 39 in good health. The chain combines TRBV6-4 with TRBJ2-3; maybe TRBD1 (5 bases). The DNA for the CDR3 is TGTGCCAGCAGTGAAGGGGCTACTAGCACAGATACGCAGTATTTT. It encodes CASSEGATSTDTQYF.